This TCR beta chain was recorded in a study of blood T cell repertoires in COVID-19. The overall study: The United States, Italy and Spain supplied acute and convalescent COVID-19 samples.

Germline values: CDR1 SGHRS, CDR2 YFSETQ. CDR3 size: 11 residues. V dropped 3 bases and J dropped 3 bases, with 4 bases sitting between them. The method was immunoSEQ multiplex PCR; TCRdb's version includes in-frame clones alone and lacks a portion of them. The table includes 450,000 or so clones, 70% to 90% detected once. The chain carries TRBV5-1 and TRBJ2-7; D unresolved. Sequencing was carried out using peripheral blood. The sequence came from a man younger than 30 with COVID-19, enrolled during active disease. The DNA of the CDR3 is TGCGCCAGCAGCTCAAACTACGAGCAGTACTTC. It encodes CASSSNYEQYF.